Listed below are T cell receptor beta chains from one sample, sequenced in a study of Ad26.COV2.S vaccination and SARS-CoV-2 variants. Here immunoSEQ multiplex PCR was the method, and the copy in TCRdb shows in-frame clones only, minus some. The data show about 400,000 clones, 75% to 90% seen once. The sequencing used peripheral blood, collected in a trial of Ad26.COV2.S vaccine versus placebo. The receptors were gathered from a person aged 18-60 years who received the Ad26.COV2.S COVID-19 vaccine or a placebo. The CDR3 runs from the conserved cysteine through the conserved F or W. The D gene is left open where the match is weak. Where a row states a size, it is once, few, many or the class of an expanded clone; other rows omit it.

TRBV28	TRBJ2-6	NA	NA	TGTGCCAGCAACCCTCTAAGGGGATTTTACTCTGGGGCCAACGTCCTGACTTTC	CASNPLRGFYSGANVLTF
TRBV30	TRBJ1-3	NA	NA	TGTGCCAGGGAGGCAGTTGGAAACACCATATATTTT	CAREAVGNTIYF
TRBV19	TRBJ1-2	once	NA	TGTGCCAGTAGTATTGCGGTCACATTCAATGGCTACACCTTC	CASSIAVTFNGYTF
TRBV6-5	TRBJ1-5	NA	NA	TGTGCCAGCAGTTATTCAGGGTCAAATCAGCCCCAGCATTTT	CASSYSGSNQPQHF
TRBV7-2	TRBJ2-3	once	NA	TGTGCCAGCAGCTTAGATGTAGCGGGACAGGAGGATACGCAGTATTTT	CASSLDVAGQEDTQYF
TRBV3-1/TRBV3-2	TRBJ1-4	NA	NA	TGTGCCAGCAGCCGCCTAACAGCAACTAATGAAAAACTGTTTTTT	CASSRLTATNEKLFF
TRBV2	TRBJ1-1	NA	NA	TGTGCCAGCAGCGACACATTAGACACGAACACTGAAGCTTTCTTT	CASSDTLDTNTEAFF
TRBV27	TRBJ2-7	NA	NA	TGTGCCAGCAGGGAAACCCAGGGGAGGAACTACGAGCAGTACTTC	CASRETQGRNYEQYF
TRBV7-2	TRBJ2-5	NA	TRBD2	TGTGCCAGCAGCTTTTCTAGCGGAGCGTACCAAGAGACCCAGTACTTC	CASSFSSGAYQETQYF
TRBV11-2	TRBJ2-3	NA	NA	TGTGCCAGCAGCTTAAATAGGGTGGGGGATACGCAGTATTTT	CASSLNRVGDTQYF
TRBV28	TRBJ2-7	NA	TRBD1	TGTGCCAGCAGCCCGGCCGGACAGGGACGATACGAGCAGTACTTC	CASSPAGQGRYEQYF
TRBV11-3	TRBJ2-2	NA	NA	TGTGCCAGCAGCCCCCGGGACACCAACACCGGGGAGCTGTTTTTT	CASSPRDTNTGELFF
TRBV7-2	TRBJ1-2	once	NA	TGTGCCAGCAGCCCTGGTGGGGTGTATGGCTACACCTTC	CASSPGGVYGYTF
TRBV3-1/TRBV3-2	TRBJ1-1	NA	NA	TGTGCCAGCAGCCAAGATGATCGCAGTGGTGAAGCTTTCTTT	CASSQDDRSGEAFF
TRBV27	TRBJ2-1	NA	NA	TGTGCCAGCAGCACCTTCAGTACCTCCTACAATGAGCAGTTCTTC	CASSTFSTSYNEQFF
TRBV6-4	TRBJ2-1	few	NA	TGTGCCAGCAGTGACTCGGTCTCTCCAGGGTATGAGCAGTTCTTC	CASSDSVSPGYEQFF
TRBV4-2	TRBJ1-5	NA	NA	TGTGCCAGCAGCCACCCCCAGGGCAATCAGCCCCAGCATTTT	CASSHPQGNQPQHF
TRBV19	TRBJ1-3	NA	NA	TGTGCCAGTAACCGAGGGTTGGGGCCTGGAAACACCATATATTTT	CASNRGLGPGNTIYF
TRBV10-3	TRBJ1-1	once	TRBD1	TGTGCCATCACTGGACAGGGGGGGACTGAAGCTTTCTTT	CAITGQGGTEAFF
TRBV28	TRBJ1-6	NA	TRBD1	TGTGCCAGCAATGACGGGACAGTGAATTCACCCCTCCACTTT	CASNDGTVNSPLHF
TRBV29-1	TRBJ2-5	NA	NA	TGCAGCGTTCAGTGGGAGACCCAGTACTTC	CSVQWETQYF